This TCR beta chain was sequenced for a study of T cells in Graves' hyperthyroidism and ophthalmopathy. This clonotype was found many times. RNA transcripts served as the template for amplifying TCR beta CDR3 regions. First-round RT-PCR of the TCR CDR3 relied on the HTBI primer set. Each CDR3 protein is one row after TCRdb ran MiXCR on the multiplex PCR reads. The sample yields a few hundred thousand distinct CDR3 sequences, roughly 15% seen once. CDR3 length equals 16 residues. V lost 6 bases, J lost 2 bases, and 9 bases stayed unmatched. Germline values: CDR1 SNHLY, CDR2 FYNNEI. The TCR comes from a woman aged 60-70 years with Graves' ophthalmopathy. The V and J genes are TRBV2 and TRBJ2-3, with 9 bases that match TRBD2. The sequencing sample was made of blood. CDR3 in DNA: TGTGCCAGCAGGAGGCTAGCGGGACCACCCACAGATACGCAGTATTTT. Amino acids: CASRRLAGPPTDTQYF.